This T cell receptor (beta chain) appears in the sequencing data of a study of blood T cell repertoires in COVID-19. Looking at the study overall: Spain, Italy and the United States supplied samples that represented acute and convalescent COVID-19. PBMCs, B-cell-depleted T cells, or T cells provided the cDNA or gDNA that made up the material.

Study processing details: Amplifying reference gene primers gave estimates of nucleated cell counts. This table comes from immunoSEQ multiplex PCR, and its TCRdb copy is limited to in-frame clones, with some not included. The V and J calls and clone size are taken from that table; D and trimming were inferred from the DNA. Of about 260,000 clones in the sample, about nine tenths are singletons; the top ten hold over 9%. The V and J ends lost 7 bases and 3 bases, in that order; junction bases with no gene match: 8. CDR1 is SNHLY, CDR2 FYNNEI, per germline. This CDR3 is 14 amino acids long. This clone was observed a handful of times.

The sequenced material came from peripheral blood. The receptor was isolated from a woman in her twenties or thirties with COVID-19, enrolled during active disease. The chain has TRBV2 and TRBJ2-7; 8 bases map to TRBD2. CDR3 DNA sequence: TGTGCCAGCAAACACACTAGCGGACTCTACGAGCAGTACTTC. Amino acids: CASKHTSGLYEQYF.